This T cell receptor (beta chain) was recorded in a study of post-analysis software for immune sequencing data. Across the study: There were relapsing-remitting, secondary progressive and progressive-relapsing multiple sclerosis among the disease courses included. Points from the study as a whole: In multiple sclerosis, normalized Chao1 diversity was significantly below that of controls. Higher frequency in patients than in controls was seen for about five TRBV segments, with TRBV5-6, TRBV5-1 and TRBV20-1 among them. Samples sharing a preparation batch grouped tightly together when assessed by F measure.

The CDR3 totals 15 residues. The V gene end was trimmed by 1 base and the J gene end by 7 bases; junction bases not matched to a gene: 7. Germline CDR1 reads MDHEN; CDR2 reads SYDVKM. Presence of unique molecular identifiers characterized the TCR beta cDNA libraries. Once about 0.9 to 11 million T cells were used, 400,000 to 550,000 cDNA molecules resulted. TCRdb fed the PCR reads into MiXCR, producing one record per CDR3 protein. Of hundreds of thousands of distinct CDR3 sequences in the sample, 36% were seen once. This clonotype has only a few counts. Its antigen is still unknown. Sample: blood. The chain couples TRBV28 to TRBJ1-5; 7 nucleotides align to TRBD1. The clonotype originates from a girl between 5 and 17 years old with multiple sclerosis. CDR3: CASSLYDRERQPQHF. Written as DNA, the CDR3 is TGTGCCAGCAGTTTATACGACAGGGAACGACAGCCCCAGCATTTT.